The 7 T cell receptor beta chains below come from one sample, sequenced in a study of chemoradiotherapy in HPV16-positive cancers. Assay used: immunoSEQ multiplex PCR; TCRdb lists only in-frame clones, some missing. The repertoire holds about 2,000 clones, with more than 75% as singletons. Material: tumor tissue, obtained from a patient who underwent chemoradiotherapy. Receptors were obtained from a human donor with HPV-associated anogenital cancer.

This clone was counted between two and nine times. CDR3 bases: TGTGCCACCAGCAGGGGGGATTCACCCCTCCACTTT. It is translated as CATSRGDSPLHF. V usage is TRBV15 and J usage is TRBJ1-6; D is possibly TRBD1 (5 bases). Per the germline V gene, CDR1 is LNHNV and CDR2 is YYDKDF (reference sequence). This CDR3 has 12 residues. Trimming left V 3 bases short and J 8 bases short, with 5 bases between. Based on the CDR3 plus reference TRBV15 and TRBJ1-6, the full variable domain is DAMVIQNPRYQVTQFGKPVTLSCSQTLNHNVMYWYQQKSSQAPKLLFHYYDKDFNNEADTPDNFQSRRPNTSFCFLDIRSPGLGDTAMYLCATSRGDSPLHFGNGTRLTVT.

V is TRBV19 and J is TRBJ1-2; a possible D gene is TRBD1 (6 bases). V lost 3 bases and J 2 bases, leaving 10 bases between the germline ends. The CDR3 loop spans 14 amino acids. Germline V gives CDR1 LNHDA, CDR2 SQIVND (reference sequence). The CDR3 protein is CASSIYRENYGYTF. The CDR3 region has the DNA TGTGCCAGTAGTATCTACAGGGAAAACTATGGCTACACCTTC.

The rearrangement links TRBV11-3 to TRBJ1-1; perhaps TRBD1 as D (6 bases). There are 16 residues in the CDR3. V lost 5 bases to trimming and J lost 4 bases, with 20 bases between them. Germline-derived CDR1 and CDR2 are SGHNT and YENEEA. The CDR3 reads CASSPRGRGGSTEAFF. In DNA, the CDR3 is TGTGCCAGCAGCCCTCGGGGCAGGGGAGGATCCACTGAAGCTTTCTTT. Full variable domain (missing parts from reference TRBV11-3 and TRBJ1-1): EAGVVQSPRYKIIEKKQPVAFWCNPISGHNTLYWYLQNLGQGPELLIRYENEEAVDDSQLPKDRFSAERLKGVDSTLKIQPAELGDSAVYLCASSPRGRGGSTEAFFGQGTRLTVV.

The chain carries TRBV19 and TRBJ1-2; no reliable D call. The CDR3 extends over 14 amino acids. Germline V CDR1 and CDR2: LNHDA, SQIVND (reference sequence). Trimming left V 7 bases short and J 5 bases short, with 17 bases between. The CDR3 sequence: CASISPGVTYGYTF. The CDR3 nucleotides read TGTGCCAGTATCAGCCCAGGTGTTACTTATGGCTACACCTTC.

The chain combines TRBV19 with TRBJ2-7, with a tentative D call TRBD1 (5 bases). This CDR3 has 13 amino acids. The V end lost 4 bases, the J end lost 2 bases, and 9 bases lay between the germline ends. CDR1 and CDR2 (germline): LNHDA, SQIVND (reference sequence). The CDR3 reads CASSTDTTYEQYF. As DNA, the CDR3 is TGTGCCAGTAGTACGGACACGACCTACGAGCAGTACTTC.

The genes are TRBV9 and TRBJ1-1, with a possible D match to TRBD1 (5 bases). The CDR3 has 16 residues. V lost 2 bases, J lost 0 bases, and 14 bases lay in between. Germline lookup yields CDR1 SGDLS and CDR2 YYNGEE. The DNA for the CDR3 is TGTGCCAGCAGCGTGGAACCCGGGACGGTGAACACTGAAGCTTTCTTT. Its protein product is CASSVEPGTVNTEAFF.

The chain carries TRBV6-1 and TRBJ2-4; TRBD2 matches at 12 bases. This CDR3 contains 17 residues. With V trimmed by 4 bases and J by 6 bases, 10 bases remained unmatched. The germline CDR1 and CDR2 sequences are MNHNS and SASEGT. As DNA, the CDR3 is TGTGCCAGCAGTGCCCGACTAGCGGGAGTGGTCGGAAACATTCAGTACTTC. Its translation is CASSARLAGVVGNIQYF.